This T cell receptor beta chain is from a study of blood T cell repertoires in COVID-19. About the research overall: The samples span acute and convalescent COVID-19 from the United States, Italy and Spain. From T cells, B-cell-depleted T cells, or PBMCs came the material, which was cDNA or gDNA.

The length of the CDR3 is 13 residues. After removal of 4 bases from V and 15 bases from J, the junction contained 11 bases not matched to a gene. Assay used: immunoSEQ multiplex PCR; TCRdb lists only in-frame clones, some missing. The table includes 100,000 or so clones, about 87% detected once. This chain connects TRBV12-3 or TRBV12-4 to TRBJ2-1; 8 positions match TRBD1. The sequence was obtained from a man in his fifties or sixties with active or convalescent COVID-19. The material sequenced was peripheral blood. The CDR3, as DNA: TGTGCCAGCAGTTCTGGACAGGGCCTCCGTCGGTTCTTC. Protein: CASSSGQGLRRFF.